The 5 T cell receptor beta chains below come from one sample, sequenced in a study of shared clonotypes between healthy human individuals. The naive CD8 fraction comprised CD45RO-negative cells positively selected for CCR7 and excluded terminally differentiated effector memory CD45RA+ cells. Here immunoSEQ multiplex PCR was the method, and the copy in TCRdb shows in-frame clones only, minus some. The sample includes 600,000 or so clones, roughly 98% of them seen just once. Material: naive CD8+ T cells sorted from blood. The origin of the receptors is a man younger than 45 in good health.

V usage is TRBV14 and J usage is TRBJ2-7; 8 bases map to TRBD1. The CDR3 is 15 amino acids. Trimming removed 4 bases from V and 5 bases from J; junction bases left unmatched: 10. Germline-derived CDR1 and CDR2 are SGHDN and FVKESK. CDR3 in DNA: TGTGCCAGCAGCCCCCTACTGACAGGGGTGGACGAGCAGTACTTC. Its translation: CASSPLLTGVDEQYF.

The V call is TRBV10-3, the J call TRBJ2-7; perhaps TRBD1 as D (5 bases). The CDR3 contains 14 residues. The germline V and J ends were trimmed by 11 bases and 0 bases, with 17 bases remaining between them. Germline lookup yields CDR1 ENHRY and CDR2 SYGVKD. CDR3 loop: CAVFDRNYSYEQYF. In DNA, the CDR3 is TGTGCCGTCTTTGACAGAAACTACTCCTACGAGCAGTACTTC.

V gene TRBV28 combines with J gene TRBJ1-2; D possibly corresponds to TRBD1 (5 bases). The CDR3 runs 16 residues. Trimming stripped 6 bases from V and 8 bases from J, with 25 bases between. The germline V gene has CDR1 MDHEN and CDR2 SYDVKM. This CDR3 is CASSLDSDPGAGGYTF. The DNA for the CDR3 is TGTGCCAGCAGCTTAGATTCAGACCCTGGGGCGGGCGGCTACACCTTC.

The chain employs TRBV7-8 and TRBJ2-7, with D perhaps TRBD2 (6 bases). With 3 bases removed from V and 5 bases from J, the gap between germline ends came to 8 bases. From germline, CDR1 is SGHVS and CDR2 FQNEAQ. The CDR3 runs to 12 residues. The CDR3 DNA is TGTGCCAGCAGCTTTTGGGGGGACGAGCAGTACTTC. Its translation is CASSFWGDEQYF.

The V call is TRBV19, the J call TRBJ2-7; weak D call: TRBD2 (6 bases). The CDR3 is 13 amino acids. CDR1 and CDR2 (germline): LNHDA, SQIVND (reference sequence). V gave up 3 bases and J gave up 5 bases, with 11 bases separating them. The CDR3, as DNA: TGTGCCAGTAGTATTGGAGGGGTTGACGAGCAGTACTTC. Residues: CASSIGGVDEQYF.